This is a list of T cell receptor beta chains from one sample in a study of Ad26.COV2.S vaccination and SARS-CoV-2 variants. Assay used: immunoSEQ multiplex PCR; TCRdb lists only in-frame clones, some missing. The sample consists of about 390,000 clones, 92% of them appearing once. Sample: peripheral blood, taken in a trial of Ad26.COV2.S vaccine versus placebo. The receptor set was obtained from a person aged 18 to 59 who received the Ad26.COV2.S COVID-19 vaccine or a placebo. The CDR3 runs from the conserved cysteine through the conserved F or W.

V | CDR3
TRBV19 | CASKSEPNSYEQYF
TRBV25-1 | CASSEGGGAADTQYF
TRBV30 | CAWSVRERGVPYEQYF
TRBV6-2/TRBV6-3 | CASSLKTTAHSNQPQHF
TRBV5-4 | CASSLDRLNYGYTF
TRBV3-1/TRBV3-2 | CASSPSGSGANVLTF
TRBV15 | CATSTGDFGNTIYF
TRBV5-6 | CASSPGRGKLFF
TRBV4-1 | CASSQGWTGGISDTQYF
TRBV7-2 | CASSLAVGRELFF
TRBV5-6 | CASSRGLVFGKQETQYF
TRBV5-1 | CASSVGQRELNYGYTF
TRBV27 | CASSPGTGVWTGELFF
TRBV12-3/TRBV12-4 | CASSFGENQPQHF
TRBV4-1 | CASRPGTLGGSPLHF
TRBV11-2 | CASNLRGALDGYTF
TRBV4-1 | CASSQTGTYEQYF
TRBV12-3/TRBV12-4 | CASSFGGNTIYF
TRBV7-9 | CASSLGSSSSHF
TRBV6-1 | CASSVFRSSTNEKLFF
TRBV11-2 | CASRKGQNEQFF
TRBV28 | CASRIPGQGNWGYTF
TRBV6-2/TRBV6-3 | CASSYLRGGSYNEQFF
TRBV28 | CASSLSSGPINEKLFF
TRBV11-3 | CASSRDRATDTQYF
TRBV2 | CASSALVIQGPISYEQYF
TRBV5-1 | CASRSQGVVWPDTQYF
TRBV30 | CAWSRGWGNTEAFF
TRBV6-7 | CASSYEGSRVLLYEQYF
TRBV7-2 | CASSKRDRAEETQYF
TRBV21-1 | CASSKATKTQGPNEKLFF
TRBV28 | CASTHYRGRFGRTRGDEQFF
TRBV6-5 | CASSYSRSPGYGYTF
TRBV15 | CATSRVGESYEQYF
TRBV15 | CATSTRTGINQPQHF
TRBV7-9 | CASSSGLLDTQYF
TRBV7-6 | CASSLAGGLYEQYF
TRBV9 | CASSREGAYGYTF
TRBV24-1 | CATSLGERDTQYF
TRBV18 | CASSPSGTGMAYEQYF
TRBV7-2 | CASNLNRGETQYF
TRBV7-6 | CASSLFLGLPYEQYF
TRBV6-1 | CASSEALLGRSYGYTF
TRBV6-6 | CASSYPGSDAKNIQYF
TRBV15 | CATSPHEGSGNTIYF
TRBV3-1/TRBV3-2 | CASSQRGRGLKETQYF
TRBV4-3 | CASSQEGALSGNTIYF
TRBV19 | CATRLQGPYNEQFF
TRBV7-9 | CASSPWPGGLNEQFF
TRBV4-3 | CASSQFGSTDTQYF
TRBV5-6 | CASSFLGYEQFF
TRBV21-1 | CASNFGGFGTEAFF
TRBV28 | CASSFPPQDRAGWTQYF
TRBV7-2 | CASSLKVSGANVLTF